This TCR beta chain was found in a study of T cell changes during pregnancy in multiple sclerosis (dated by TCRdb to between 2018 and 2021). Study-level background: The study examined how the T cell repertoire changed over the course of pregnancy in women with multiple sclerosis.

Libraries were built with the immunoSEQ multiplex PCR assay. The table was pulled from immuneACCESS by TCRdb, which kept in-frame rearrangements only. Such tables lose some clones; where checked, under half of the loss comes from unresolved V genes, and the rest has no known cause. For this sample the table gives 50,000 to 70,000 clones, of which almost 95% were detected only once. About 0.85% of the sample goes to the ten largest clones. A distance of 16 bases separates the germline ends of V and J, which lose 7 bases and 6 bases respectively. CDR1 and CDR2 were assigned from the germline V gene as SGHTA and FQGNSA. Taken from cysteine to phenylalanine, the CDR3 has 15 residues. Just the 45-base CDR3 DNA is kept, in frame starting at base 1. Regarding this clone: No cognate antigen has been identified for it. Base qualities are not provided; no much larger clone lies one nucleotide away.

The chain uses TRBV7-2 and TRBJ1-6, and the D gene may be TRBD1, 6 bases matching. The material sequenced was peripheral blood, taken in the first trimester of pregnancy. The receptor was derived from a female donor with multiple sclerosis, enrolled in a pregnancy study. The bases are TGTGCCAGCACCCAGGACAGACTTTCTAATTCACCCCTCCACTTT. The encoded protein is CASTQDRLSNSPLHF.